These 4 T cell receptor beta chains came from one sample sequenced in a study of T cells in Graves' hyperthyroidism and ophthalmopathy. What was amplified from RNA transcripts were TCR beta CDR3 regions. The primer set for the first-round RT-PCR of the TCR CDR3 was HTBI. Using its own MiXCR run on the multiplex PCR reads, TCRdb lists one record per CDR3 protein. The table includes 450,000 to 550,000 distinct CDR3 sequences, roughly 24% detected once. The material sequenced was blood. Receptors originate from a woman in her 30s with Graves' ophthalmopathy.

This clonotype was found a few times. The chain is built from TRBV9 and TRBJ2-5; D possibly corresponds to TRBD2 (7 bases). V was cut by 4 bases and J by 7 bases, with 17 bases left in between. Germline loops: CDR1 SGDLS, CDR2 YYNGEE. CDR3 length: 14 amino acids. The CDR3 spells CASSRGGGQVTQYF. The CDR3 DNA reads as TGTGCCAGCAGCAGAGGGGGGGGCCAGGTGACCCAGTACTTC.

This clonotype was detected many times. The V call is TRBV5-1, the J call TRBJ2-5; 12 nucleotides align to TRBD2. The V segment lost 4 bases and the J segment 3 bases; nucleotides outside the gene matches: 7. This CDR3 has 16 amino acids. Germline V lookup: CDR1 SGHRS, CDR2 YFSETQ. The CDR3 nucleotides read TGCGCCAGCAGCCCCCCTAGCGGGGGGGAGGAAGAGACCCAGTACTTC. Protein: CASSPPSGGEEETQYF.

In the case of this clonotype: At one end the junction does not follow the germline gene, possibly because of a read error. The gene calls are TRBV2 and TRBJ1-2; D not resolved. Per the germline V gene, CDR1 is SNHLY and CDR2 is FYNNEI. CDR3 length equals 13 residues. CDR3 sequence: CVSSDGKYYGYTF. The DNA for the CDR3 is TGTGTCAGCAGTGATGGGAAGTACTATGGCTACACCTTC.

CDR3 DNA: TGTGCCAGCAGTTTCCCGACAGACAATCAGCCCCAGCATTTT. It specifies CASSFPTDNQPQHF. This chain links TRBV12-3 or TRBV12-4 with TRBJ1-5; D might be TRBD1 (5 bases). This CDR3 is 14 amino acids long. Between the trimmed V and J ends, which lost 3 bases and 3 bases, there was a span of 9 bases.